This entry describes one T cell receptor beta chain. Its antigen remains unknown. The source of the sample is a study of blood T cells in healthy people across ages. Study in general: Every two T cells gave about one barcoded beta molecule via template switching. Study results and limitations: Age showed a roughly linear inverse relationship with TCR beta diversity per million T cells. Aged donors had fewer naive CD4+ cells and lower diversity than long-lived donors.

Through a sample-barcoded 5' primer and a J-beta primer mix, a second PCR was run for roughly 6 to 12 cycles. Through a template-switch adaptor with 12 random nucleotides, each cDNA molecule received a tag. TCRdb re-derived calls from the 5' RACE reads in MiXCR, one entry per CDR3 protein. The table has about 1.4 million distinct CDR3 sequences, around 59% seen once; the top ten hold over 5.5%. Trimming pared 1 base from V and 2 bases from J, leaving 10 bases between. The CDR3 covers 15 residues. Germline-derived CDR1 and CDR2 are MNHNS and SASEGT. The receptor was derived from a man aged 18 to 29 in good health. The sequencing sample was made of blood. The chain joins TRBV6-1 to TRBJ2-3; D is ambiguous. Here the CDR3 reads CASSEGVLHTDTQYF. Here the CDR3 DNA reads TGTGCCAGCAGTGAAGGAGTGCTCCACACAGATACGCAGTATTTT.